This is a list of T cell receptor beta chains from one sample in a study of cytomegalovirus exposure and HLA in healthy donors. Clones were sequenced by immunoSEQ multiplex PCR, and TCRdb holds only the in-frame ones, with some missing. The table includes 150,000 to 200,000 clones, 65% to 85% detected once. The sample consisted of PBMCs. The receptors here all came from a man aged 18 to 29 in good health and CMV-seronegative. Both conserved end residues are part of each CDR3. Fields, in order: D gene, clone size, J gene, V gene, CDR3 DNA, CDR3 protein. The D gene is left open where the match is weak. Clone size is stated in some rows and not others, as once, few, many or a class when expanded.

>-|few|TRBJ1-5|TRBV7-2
TGTGCCAGCAGCCTGGGGGGGGGCTCTCAGCCCCAGCATTTT
CASSLGGGSQPQHF
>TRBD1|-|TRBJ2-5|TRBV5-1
TGCGCCAGCAGCTTGGGGGTACAGGGGCCGGAGACCCAGTACTTC
CASSLGVQGPETQYF
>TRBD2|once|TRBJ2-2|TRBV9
TGTGCCAGCAGCGTAGGCGGGAGGGCCGACACCGGGGAGCTGTTTTTT
CASSVGGRADTGELFF
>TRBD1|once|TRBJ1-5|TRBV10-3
TGTGCCACGTCAGGGGGCTGGGGCAATCAGCCCCAGCATTTT
CATSGGWGNQPQHF
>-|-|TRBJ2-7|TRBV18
TGTGCCAGCTCACCGGGTCGGGAGACCTACGAGCAGTACTTC
CASSPGRETYEQYF
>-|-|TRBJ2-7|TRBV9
TGTGCCAGCAGCGAGACCCTCGGGGGCTACGAGCAGTACTTC
CASSETLGGYEQYF
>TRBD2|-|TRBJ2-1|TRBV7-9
TGTGCCAGCAGCCAGAGCGGGAGGACCTACAATGAGCAGTTCTTC
CASSQSGRTYNEQFF
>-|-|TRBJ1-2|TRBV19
TGTGCCAGTAGTTCGCCCCGGGGGGCGACTAACTATGGCTACACCTTC
CASSSPRGATNYGYTF
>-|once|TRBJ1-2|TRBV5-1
TGCGCCAGCAGCTTTGAGGGGGACACCCCTTTTGGCTACACCTTC
CASSFEGDTPFGYTF
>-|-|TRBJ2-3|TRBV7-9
TGTGCCAGCAGCTTAGTGGACCTCCGGGGTACGCAGTATTTT
CASSLVDLRGTQYF
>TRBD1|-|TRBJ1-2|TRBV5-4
TGTGCCAGCAGGGACCGGCCCGGGACAGGGGACTATGGCTACACCTTC
CASRDRPGTGDYGYTF
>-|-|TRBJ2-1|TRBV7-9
TGTGCCACAGCGGCAAGCTCCTACAATGAGCAGTTCTTC
CATAASSYNEQFF
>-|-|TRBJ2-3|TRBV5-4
TGTGCCAGCAGCATCCGGGACAACACAGATACGCAGTATTTT
CASSIRDNTDTQYF
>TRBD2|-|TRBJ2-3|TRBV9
TGTGCCAGCAGCAGCTTAGCGGGAGGGACAGATACGCAGTATTTT
CASSSLAGGTDTQYF
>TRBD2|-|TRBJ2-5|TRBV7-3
TGTGCCAGCAGCTCCTTGACTAGCGGAGAAGAGACCCAGTACTTC
CASSSLTSGEETQYF
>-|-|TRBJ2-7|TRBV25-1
TGTGCCAGCAGTTCATCCGGGTTTGGCTACGAGCAGTACTTC
CASSSSGFGYEQYF
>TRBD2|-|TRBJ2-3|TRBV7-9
TGTGCCAGCAGCTCGACTAGCCGCAACACAGATACGCAGTATTTT
CASSSTSRNTDTQYF
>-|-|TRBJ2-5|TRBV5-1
TGCGCCAGCACCTCGGGAACAGGGCAAGAGACCCAGTACTTC
CASTSGTGQETQYF
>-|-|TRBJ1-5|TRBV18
TGTGCCAGCTCACCAGGCCAAACGGGACAGCCCCAGCATTTT
CASSPGQTGQPQHF
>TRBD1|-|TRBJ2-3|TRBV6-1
TGTGCCAGCAGGCGGACAGGGAGCACAGATACGCAGTATTTT
CASRRTGSTDTQYF
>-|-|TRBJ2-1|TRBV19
TGTGCCAGTAGTATTGGACTAAGCTCCTACAATGAGCAGTTCTTC
CASSIGLSSYNEQFF
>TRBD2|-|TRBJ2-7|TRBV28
TGTGCCAGCAGTCCTAGCGGGAGCTACGAGCAGTACTTC
CASSPSGSYEQYF
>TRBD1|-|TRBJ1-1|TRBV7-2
TGTGCCAGCAGCCTAGACAGGGCTGCTGAAGCTTTCTTT
CASSLDRAAEAFF
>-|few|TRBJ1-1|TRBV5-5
TGTGCCAGCAGCTACGACTTGAACACTGAAGCTTTCTTT
CASSYDLNTEAFF
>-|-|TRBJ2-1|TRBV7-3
TGTGCCAGCAGCTTAACGGTTGCGGGAAGCTCCTACAATGAGCAGTTCTTC
CASSLTVAGSSYNEQFF
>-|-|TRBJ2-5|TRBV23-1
TGCGCGAACTCGACAGAGCCCTTCAACTTC
CANSTEPFNF
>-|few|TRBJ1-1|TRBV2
TGTGCCAATGACAAGAACACTGAAGCTTTCTTT
CANDKNTEAFF
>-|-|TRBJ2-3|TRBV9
TGTGCCAGCAGCGTAGGTGACTACCGCGATAGCACAGATACGCAGTATTTT
CASSVGDYRDSTDTQYF
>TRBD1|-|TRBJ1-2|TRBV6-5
TGTGCCAGCAGTGGTGGGACAGACCTCTATGGCTACACCTTC
CASSGGTDLYGYTF
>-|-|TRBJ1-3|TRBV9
TGTGCCAGCAGCGTAGGCGGGTTCTCTGGAAACACCATATATTTT
CASSVGGFSGNTIYF
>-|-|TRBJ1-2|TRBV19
TGTGCCAGTAGTAGACAGGCCCCGCGGACTAACTATGGCTACACCTTC
CASSRQAPRTNYGYTF
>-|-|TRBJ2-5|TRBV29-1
TGCAGCGTTGAAAGCAGGGAACTCCAAGAGACCCAGTACTTC
CSVESRELQETQYF
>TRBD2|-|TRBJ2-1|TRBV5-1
TGCGCCAGCAGCGGCGGGAGGACCTACAATGAGCAGTTCTTC
CASSGGRTYNEQFF
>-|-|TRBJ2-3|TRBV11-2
TGTGCCAGCAGCTTAACTACCACTTACACAGATACGCAGTATTTT
CASSLTTTYTDTQYF
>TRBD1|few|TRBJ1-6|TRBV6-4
TGTGCCAGCCACCACCTTACCTCCGGGACAGGTTATTACTCACCCCTCCACTTT
CASHHLTSGTGYYSPLHF
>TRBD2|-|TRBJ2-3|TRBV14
TGTGCCAGCAGCCAGACAGGACTAGCGCTATCGGAAACAGATACGCAGTATTTT
CASSQTGLALSETDTQYF
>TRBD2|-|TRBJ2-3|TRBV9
TGTGCCAGCAGCGTAGGGGGGGGGTTGGGCACAGATACGCAGTATTTT
CASSVGGGLGTDTQYF
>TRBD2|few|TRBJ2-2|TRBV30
TGTGCCTTCCCCGGGACTAGCGAGACCGGGGAGCTGTTTTTT
CAFPGTSETGELFF
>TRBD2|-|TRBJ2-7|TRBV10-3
TGTGCCATCAGTGTATCCGGGACTAGCGGGAGTTTGACGGCCTCCTACGAGCAGTACTTC
CAISVSGTSGSLTASYEQYF
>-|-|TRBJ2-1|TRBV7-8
TGTGCCAGCAGCTATCAGGGTTACACCTACAATGAGCAGTTCTTC
CASSYQGYTYNEQFF
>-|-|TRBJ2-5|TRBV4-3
TGCGCCAGCAGCCAAGACGGGGGGCGCCGAGAGACCCAGTACTTC
CASSQDGGRRETQYF
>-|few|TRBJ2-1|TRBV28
TGTGCCAGCAGACTTCCAGGGGTAAACAATGAGCAGTTCTTC
CASRLPGVNNEQFF
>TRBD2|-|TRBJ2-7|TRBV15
TGTGCCACCAGCAGAGACCCGGGGGGAGAGCAGTACTTC
CATSRDPGGEQYF
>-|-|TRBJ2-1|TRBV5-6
TGTGCCAGCAGCCCGAGGGTGGGGTTAGGTGAGCAGTTCTTC
CASSPRVGLGEQFF
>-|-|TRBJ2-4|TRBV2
TGTGCCAGCAGAGGGACACTGGGGCAAAACATTCAGTACTTC
CASRGTLGQNIQYF
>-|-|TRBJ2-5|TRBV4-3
TGCGCCAGCAGCCAAGATTCTGGCCCCAGAGAGACCCAGTACTTC
CASSQDSGPRETQYF
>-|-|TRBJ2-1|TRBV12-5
TGTGCTAGTGGGGGGGGTTCCGGTGAGCAGTTCTTC
CASGGGSGEQFF
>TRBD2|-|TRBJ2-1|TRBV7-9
TGTGCCAGCAGCTTATTGGCACTAGCGGGCCGTTATGAGCAGTTCTTC
CASSLLALAGRYEQFF